This record concerns one TCR beta chain sequence. The sample is drawn from a study of cytomegalovirus exposure and HLA in healthy donors. TCRdb keeps only in-frame clones here, not all; method: immunoSEQ multiplex PCR. This repertoire shows about 74,000 clones, roughly 92% found once; its top ten account for roughly 2%. The donors were members of the approximately 110-subject validation cohort (separate from the approximately 670-subject first cohort). Sequenced input: PBMCs. This receptor was obtained from a woman aged 18-30 years in good health and CMV-seropositive.

This CDR3 reads CASSPLTGGPQYF. The DNA for the CDR3 is TGTGCCAGCAGCCCCCTCACGGGGGGGCCTCAGTATTTT. The genes are TRBV5-6 and TRBJ2-3; TRBD2 matches at 8 bases. The CDR3 contains 13 residues. Germline CDR1 and CDR2: SGHDT and YYEEEE. The ends lost 4 bases at V and 12 bases at J; junction bases unmatched: 10.